The rows below give T cell receptor beta chains drawn from one sample of a study of cytomegalovirus exposure and HLA in healthy donors. Sequencing used immunoSEQ multiplex PCR; TCRdb keeps in-frame clones, though not all of them. This table has roughly 130,000 clones, approximately 80% appearing once. Source material: PBMCs. The source is a man aged 35 to 55 in good health and CMV-seronegative. Both conserved end residues are part of each CDR3. A D gene is named only where the DNA matches it firmly. Size is stated for part of the rows, as once, few or many counts, or as a class when the clone is expanded.

d_call	v_call	j_call	clone_size	cdr3_nt	cdr3_aa
-	TRBV28	TRBJ2-1	-	TGTGCCAGCAGTACCCCCCGGGGAGCTGCCCCCTACAATGAGCAGTTCTTC	CASSTPRGAAPYNEQFF
TRBD2	TRBV28	TRBJ2-7	once	TGTGCCAGCAGTCGGACTAGCGGAGGTTACGAGCAGTACTTC	CASSRTSGGYEQYF
TRBD1	TRBV28	TRBJ1-5	-	TGTGCCAGCAGTTTAGGGACAGGGAATCAGCCCCAGCATTTT	CASSLGTGNQPQHF
-	TRBV28	TRBJ2-1	-	TGTGCCAGCATCTCCGGAGGACAGCCTTACAATGAGCAGTTCTTC	CASISGGQPYNEQFF
-	TRBV30	TRBJ2-7	-	TGTGCCTGGAGCACAAGGGGTCGCGAGCAGTACTTC	CAWSTRGREQYF
-	TRBV2	TRBJ1-5	-	TGTGCCAGCAGTCCCTGGACAGTGAATCAGCCCCAGCATTTT	CASSPWTVNQPQHF
-	TRBV30	TRBJ2-7	-	TGTGCCTGGCGTGACCCGGGCGAGGGCTACGAGCAGTACTTC	CAWRDPGEGYEQYF
-	TRBV29-1	TRBJ2-5	-	TGCAGCGTTGAAGGGGGGCTAGCAGGGGAGACCCAGTACTTC	CSVEGGLAGETQYF
-	TRBV29-1	TRBJ2-2	few	TGCAGCGGTGGGACTCCTCTCGGGGAGCTGTTTTTT	CSGGTPLGELFF
-	TRBV5-1	TRBJ2-1	once	TGCGCCAGCAGCTTCATCCGAGAAGCCTACAATGAGCAGTTCTTC	CASSFIREAYNEQFF
TRBD1	TRBV5-1	TRBJ2-5	-	TGCGCCAGCAGCCCCCTCGGGACAGGGGGCTTTAAGACCCAGTACTTC	CASSPLGTGGFKTQYF
-	TRBV10-3	TRBJ2-7	-	TGTGCCATCAGTGAGTCGGCCGGGGGTGGGGAGCAGTACTTC	CAISESAGGGEQYF
-	TRBV4-2	TRBJ1-1	-	TGTGCCAGCAGCCAAGATTTAAGACAGGACCAGAACACTGAAGCTTTCTTT	CASSQDLRQDQNTEAFF
-	TRBV28	TRBJ2-1	few	TGTGCCAGCAGTTCTACCCTGAATGAGCAGTTCTTC	CASSSTLNEQFF
-	TRBV5-1	TRBJ2-1	-	TGCGCCAGCAGCTTGGCAGGGGGAGGATACAATGAGCAGTTCTTC	CASSLAGGGYNEQFF
-	TRBV25-1	TRBJ1-4	-	TGTGCCAGCAGTGAATTAGGGGTTCGGGAAAAACTGTTTTTT	CASSELGVREKLFF
TRBD2	TRBV5-4	TRBJ2-3	-	TGTGCCAGCAGCTTGGGGGGACTAGCGGGAAAGACCACAGATACGCAGTATTTT	CASSLGGLAGKTTDTQYF
TRBD1	TRBV7-8	TRBJ1-5	-	TGTGCCAGCAGCCTTGGGACAGGCAATTGGGCCAATCAGCCCCAGCGTTTT	CASSLGTGNWANQPQRF
-	TRBV30	TRBJ2-6	-	TGTGCCTGGAGTATGGGGAGCGGGGCCAACGTCCTGACTTTC	CAWSMGSGANVLTF
-	TRBV2	TRBJ2-7	-	TGTGCCAGCAGTGAAGCACGTGGAGGCGAGCAGTACTTC	CASSEARGGEQYF
-	TRBV28	TRBJ1-2	-	TGTGCCAGCACAACAGGGACCTATGGCTACACCTTC	CASTTGTYGYTF
TRBD1	TRBV5-1	TRBJ2-3	-	TGCGCCAGCAGCCCCGGACAGGGGGTGACGGATACGCAGTATTTT	CASSPGQGVTDTQYF
-	TRBV7-2	TRBJ2-2	-	TGTGCCAGCAGCTTAGTCGGGGGAACCACCGGGGAGCTGTTTTTT	CASSLVGGTTGELFF
TRBD2	TRBV2	TRBJ2-3	-	TGTGCCAGCAGTCCGACTAGCTCCCGGGTGTCAGATACGCAGTATTTT	CASSPTSSRVSDTQYF
TRBD1	TRBV28	TRBJ1-2	-	TGTGCCAGCAGACAGACAGGGATGGATGGCTACACCTTC	CASRQTGMDGYTF
-	TRBV28	TRBJ1-5	-	TGTGCCAGCAGTTTAGTTTTCGGGGTGGGCAATCAGCCCCAGCATTTT	CASSLVFGVGNQPQHF
TRBD2	TRBV9	TRBJ2-1	-	TGTGCCAGCAGCGTCTTAGGGACTAGTAGGTACAATGAGCAGTTCTTC	CASSVLGTSRYNEQFF
TRBD2	TRBV5-1	TRBJ2-2	-	TGCGCCAGCAGCACGGGGCTAGCGGGAGTTGCCGGGGAGCTGTTTTTT	CASSTGLAGVAGELFF
-	TRBV5-4	TRBJ2-3	-	TGTGCCAGCAGCTTGGTGGCAGGGTCTGGCACAGATACGCAGTATTTT	CASSLVAGSGTDTQYF
-	TRBV29-1	TRBJ2-7	-	TGCAGCGCCAGGGGAGAGCGCGAGCAGTACTTC	CSARGEREQYF
-	TRBV10-3	TRBJ2-1	-	TGTGCCATCGGGAGGGGGAGCTATGAGCAGTTCTTC	CAIGRGSYEQFF
-	TRBV4-1	TRBJ2-2	-	TGCGCCAGCAGCCAAGATGACTTGGCAGCGAACACCGGGGAGCTGTTTTTT	CASSQDDLAANTGELFF
TRBD2	TRBV19	TRBJ2-3	-	TGTGCCAGTAGTCCCGGGACTAGCGGAACAGATACGCAGTATTTT	CASSPGTSGTDTQYF
TRBD2	TRBV5-1	TRBJ2-3	few	TGCGCCAGCAGCATAGGGACTAGCGGGAGCGTGGATACGCAGTATTTT	CASSIGTSGSVDTQYF
-	TRBV9	TRBJ1-1	-	TGTGCCAGCAGCGTAGAACCGGAGGGGACCACTGAAGCTTTCTTT	CASSVEPEGTTEAFF
TRBD2	TRBV15	TRBJ2-1	-	TGTGCCACCAGCGGTCTAGCGGGGGGCGCCCTTTACAATGAGCAGTTCTTC	CATSGLAGGALYNEQFF
TRBD2	TRBV6-1	TRBJ2-1	-	TGTGCCAGCAGTGCCCCAGCGGGGGCCTTTAGCTCCTACAATGAGCAGTTCTTC	CASSAPAGAFSSYNEQFF
-	TRBV6-5	TRBJ2-7	-	TGTGCCAGCAGTTACTCCGGGAGTGGGGGCTACGAGCAGTACTTC	CASSYSGSGGYEQYF
-	TRBV4-1	TRBJ2-2	once	TGCGCCAGCAGCCAAGACCTGGACATAAAAACCGGGGAGCTGTTTTTT	CASSQDLDIKTGELFF
TRBD2	TRBV27	TRBJ2-7	-	TGTGCCAGCAGTTCACTAGCGGGAGCCTACGAGCAGTACTTC	CASSSLAGAYEQYF
TRBD1	TRBV6-1	TRBJ2-5	few	TGTGCCAGCGGTGGGACAGGGTGGGGGGCGGGCGAGACCCAGTACTTC	CASGGTGWGAGETQYF
TRBD2	TRBV11-2	TRBJ2-1	-	TGTGCCAGCTCTAGGGGACTAGCGGGGGCTTACAATGAGCAGTTCTTC	CASSRGLAGAYNEQFF
-	TRBV19	TRBJ2-7	-	TGTGCCAGTAACCTCGGAGGGGTGAGGAACGAGCAGTACTTC	CASNLGGVRNEQYF